Listed below are T cell receptor beta chains from one sample, sequenced in a study of cytomegalovirus exposure and HLA in healthy donors. The method was immunoSEQ multiplex PCR; TCRdb's version includes in-frame clones alone and lacks a portion of them. This table has roughly 60,000 clones, around 94% appearing once. Sequencing input: PBMCs. The origin of the receptors is a man aged 18 to 29 in good health and CMV-seronegative. CDR3s include the opening cysteine and the closing phenylalanine or tryptophan. A D gene is named only where the DNA matches it firmly. Only some rows state a clone size, as once, few, many or a class for expanded clones.

clone_size,d_call,v_call,j_call,cdr3_nt,cdr3_aa
once,TRBD1,TRBV28,TRBJ1-2,TGTGCCAGCAGTTTTGCAGGGGGCGGGGCCGACTATGGCTACACCTTC,CASSFAGGGADYGYTF
.,.,TRBV4-1,TRBJ1-1,TGCGCCAGCAGCCACAAGGGGAGGAGGCTGAACACTGAAGCTTTCTTT,CASSHKGRRLNTEAFF
.,.,TRBV11-3,TRBJ2-7,TGTGCCAGCAGCTTAGGAATCCGGGACTCCCTTTACGAGCAGTACTTC,CASSLGIRDSLYEQYF
.,TRBD2,TRBV29-1,TRBJ2-1,TGCAGCGTTGACTCAACCGGGACTAGCGTCTCGAATGAGCAGTTCTTC,CSVDSTGTSVSNEQFF
.,.,TRBV27,TRBJ2-5,TGTGCCAGCAGTTTGAACTTCCAAGAGACCCAGTACTTC,CASSLNFQETQYF
few,TRBD1,TRBV6-6,TRBJ1-1,TGTGCCAGCAGTGGGACAGGGGGCAAGACTGAAGCTTTCTTT,CASSGTGGKTEAFF
.,.,TRBV13,TRBJ1-2,TGTGCCAGCAGCTTGGCCTATGGCTACACCTTC,CASSLAYGYTF
.,.,TRBV27,TRBJ2-4,TGTGCCAGCAGAGGGGTTTACGGAACCAAAAACATTCAGTACTTC,CASRGVYGTKNIQYF
once,.,TRBV4-2,TRBJ2-1,TGTGCCAGCAGCCATGGTGCACTCAGCAGGGGATACAATGAGCAGTTCTTC,CASSHGALSRGYNEQFF
.,TRBD2,TRBV9,TRBJ2-3,TGTGCCAGCAGCGTAGAGGTAGCGGGGCCTGCAGATACGCAGTATTTT,CASSVEVAGPADTQYF
.,.,TRBV6-5,TRBJ1-5,TGTGCCAGCAGCCGCATAGAGGGCTCAGGGCCCCAGCATTTT,CASSRIEGSGPQHF
.,TRBD2,TRBV11-3,TRBJ2-1,TGTGCCAGCAGCTTAGTTCTTAGCGGGAGGGCCTTAAATGAGCAGTTCTTC,CASSLVLSGRALNEQFF
.,TRBD1,TRBV5-1,TRBJ1-4,TGCGCCAGCAGCTTGCGGGGACAGGTCGGGCCTAATGAAAAACTGTTTTTT,CASSLRGQVGPNEKLFF
.,.,TRBV5-1,TRBJ2-7,TGCGCCAGCAGCTTCCAGGGGTACGAGCAGTACTTC,CASSFQGYEQYF
.,.,TRBV5-1,TRBJ1-1,TGCGCCAGCAGCGCCGGCGACAGGAACACTGAAGCTTTCTTT,CASSAGDRNTEAFF
.,.,TRBV28,TRBJ1-5,TGTGCCAGCAGTTTATATCGGGGGATCACTCAGCCCCAGCATTTT,CASSLYRGITQPQHF
.,.,TRBV5-1,TRBJ2-3,TGCGCCAGCAGCTTGGCCACGGGGTTGGATACGCAGTATTTT,CASSLATGLDTQYF
.,.,TRBV5-5,TRBJ1-1,TGTGCCAGCAGCTTGTCTTACGCAGATTTGAACACTGAAGCTTTCTTT,CASSLSYADLNTEAFF
.,.,TRBV20-1,TRBJ2-7,TGCAGTGCTAGGGGCTTCTACGAGCAGTACTTC,CSARGFYEQYF
.,TRBD2,TRBV2,TRBJ2-1,TGTGCCAGCAGTAACTCCCGGACTAGCGGAAACAATGAGCAGTTCTTC,CASSNSRTSGNNEQFF
.,TRBD1,TRBV30,TRBJ1-1,TGTGCCTGGAGTACAGGGGTTCTGGCTGAAGCTTTCTTT,CAWSTGVLAEAFF
.,TRBD1,TRBV19,TRBJ1-5,TGTGCCAGTAGTGCCCTCCCGGACAGGGAGCGTCAGCCCCAGCATTTT,CASSALPDRERQPQHF
.,.,TRBV6-1,TRBJ2-5,TGTGCCAGCAGTGAACGGTCTCAAGAGACCCAGTACTTC,CASSERSQETQYF
.,.,TRBV18,TRBJ1-1,TGTGCCAGCTCACCATTCTCTGCAGGGAACACTGAAGCTTTCTTT,CASSPFSAGNTEAFF
.,TRBD2,TRBV7-2,TRBJ2-3,TGTGCCAGCAGCTTAGCGCCGTTTGCGGGAGGGGCGGATACGCAGTATTTT,CASSLAPFAGGADTQYF
.,TRBD2,TRBV5-1,TRBJ2-2,TGCGCCAGCAGCTGGGGACTAGCGGGCAACACCGGGGAGCTGTTTTTT,CASSWGLAGNTGELFF
.,.,TRBV29-1,TRBJ2-7,TGCAGCGTTGAACCTGACAGTGGGTTGCAGTACTTC,CSVEPDSGLQYF
.,TRBD2,TRBV27,TRBJ2-1,TGTGCCAGCAGTTTAGTGGTAGCGGGAGGTTATGAGCAGTTCTTC,CASSLVVAGGYEQFF
.,.,TRBV11-3,TRBJ2-1,TGTGCCAGCAGCTTAATGAGCTCCTACAATGAGCAGTTCTTC,CASSLMSSYNEQFF
once,.,TRBV29-1,TRBJ2-3,TGCAGCGTTGTGGGAGCGGACACAGATACGCAGTATTTT,CSVVGADTDTQYF
.,TRBD1,TRBV18,TRBJ2-5,TGTGCCAGCTCCCGACAGGGCACCGAGACCCAGTACTTC,CASSRQGTETQYF
.,.,TRBV7-2,TRBJ1-5,TGTGCCAGCAGCTTAGCTCACGGTAGCAATCAGCCCCAGCATTTT,CASSLAHGSNQPQHF
.,.,TRBV19,TRBJ1-5,TGTGCCAGTAGTACCGGGGGTCAAAATCAGCCCCAGCATTTT,CASSTGGQNQPQHF
.,.,TRBV4-1,TRBJ1-1,TGCGCCAGCAGCCAAGAAAAATCCGGAGGGGCCCTTGAAGCTTTCTTT,CASSQEKSGGALEAFF
.,TRBD1,TRBV9,TRBJ2-5,TGTGCCAGCAGCCGGACAGGGCTCCAAGAGACCCAGTACTTC,CASSRTGLQETQYF
.,TRBD2,TRBV11-3,TRBJ2-7,TGTGCCAGCAGCATAGCGGGAGGGAACTACGAGCAGTACTTC,CASSIAGGNYEQYF
once,TRBD2,TRBV7-9,TRBJ2-5,TGTGCCAGCAGCTTAACCCTAGCGGGAGCCCAAGAGACCCAGTACTTC,CASSLTLAGAQETQYF
.,.,TRBV6-4,TRBJ1-1,TGTGCCAGCAGTCCGACGGGGAACACTGAAGCTTTCTTT,CASSPTGNTEAFF
.,TRBD1,TRBV18,TRBJ2-3,TGTGCCAGCTCACCGACGGACAGGGCCGGCACAGATACGCAGTATTTT,CASSPTDRAGTDTQYF
.,TRBD1,TRBV7-8,TRBJ1-3,TGTGCCAGCAGCCCACACGTCCCGGGACAGGGGGCTGGAAACACCATATATTTT,CASSPHVPGQGAGNTIYF
.,.,TRBV30,TRBJ1-1,TGTGCCTGGAGTGGTCAGGGGAGAGGTGAAGCTTTCTTT,CAWSGQGRGEAFF